This T cell receptor beta chain comes out of a study of blood T cell repertoires in COVID-19. Turning to the study itself: COVID-19 samples collected from the United States, Italy and Spain covered acute and convalescent phases. The analysed material was cDNA or gDNA that came from T cells, B-cell-depleted T cells, or PBMCs.

Per the study methods: Quantification of nucleated cells was approximated via reference gene primer amplification. Sequenced by immunoSEQ multiplex PCR; TCRdb stores in-frame clones only, minus some. For V, J and clone size, that table is used; D and trimming come from the DNA. The table has 30,000 to 45,000 clones, roughly 90% seen once. The CDR3 loop spans 13 amino acids. With 6 bases clipped from V and 2 bases from J, the junction kept 3 bases outside the gene matches. The rearrangement joins TRBV12-3 or TRBV12-4 to TRBJ1-2; 7 bases map to TRBD1. The sample comprised peripheral blood. This receptor was taken from a man between 65 and 85 years old with acute or convalescent COVID-19. The CDR3: CASRRDRNYGYTF. In nucleotides, the CDR3 is TGTGCCAGCAGACGGGACAGAAACTATGGCTACACCTTC.